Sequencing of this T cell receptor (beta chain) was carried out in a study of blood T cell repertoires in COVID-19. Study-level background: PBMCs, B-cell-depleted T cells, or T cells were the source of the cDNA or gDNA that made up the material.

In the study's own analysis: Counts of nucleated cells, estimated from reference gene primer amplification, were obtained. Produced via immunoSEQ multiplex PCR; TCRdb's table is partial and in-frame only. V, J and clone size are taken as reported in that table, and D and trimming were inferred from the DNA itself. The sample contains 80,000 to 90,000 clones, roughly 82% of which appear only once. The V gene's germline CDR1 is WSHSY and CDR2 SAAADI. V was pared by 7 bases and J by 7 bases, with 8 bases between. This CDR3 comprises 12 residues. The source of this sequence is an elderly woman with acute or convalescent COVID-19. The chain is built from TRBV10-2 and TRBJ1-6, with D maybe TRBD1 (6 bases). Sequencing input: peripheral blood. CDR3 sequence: CASTGANSPLHF. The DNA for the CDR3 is TGCGCCAGCACAGGGGCGAATTCACCCCTCCACTTT.